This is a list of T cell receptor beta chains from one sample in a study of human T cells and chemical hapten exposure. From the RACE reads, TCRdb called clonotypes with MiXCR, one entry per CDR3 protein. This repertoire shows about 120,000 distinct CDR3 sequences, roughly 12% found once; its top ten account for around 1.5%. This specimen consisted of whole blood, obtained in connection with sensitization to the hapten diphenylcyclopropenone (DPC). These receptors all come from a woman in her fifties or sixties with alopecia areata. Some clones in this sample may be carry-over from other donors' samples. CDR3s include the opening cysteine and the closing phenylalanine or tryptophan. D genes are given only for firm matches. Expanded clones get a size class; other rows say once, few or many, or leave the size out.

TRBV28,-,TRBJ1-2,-,TGTGCCAGCACCTCGATAGCCTATGGCTACACCTTC,CASTSIAYGYTF
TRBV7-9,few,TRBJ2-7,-,TGTGCCAGCAGCTTATCGGCAGGCACCCTCTACGAGCAGTACTTC,CASSLSAGTLYEQYF
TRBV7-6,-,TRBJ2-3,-,TGTGCCAGCAGCCCTGCGACAGGAGACACAGATACGCAGTATTTT,CASSPATGDTDTQYF
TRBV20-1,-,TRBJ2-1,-,TGCAGTGCCATGGGGGGGGCCGTCTACAATGAGCAGTTCTTC,CSAMGGAVYNEQFF
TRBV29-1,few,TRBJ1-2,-,TGCAGCGTTGTGAGGGAGGAGAACTATGGCTACACCTTC,CSVVREENYGYTF
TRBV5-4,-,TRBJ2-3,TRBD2,TGTGCCAGCAGCGGCGGGGGGGCTGGCACAGATATGCAGTATTTT,CASSGGGAGTDMQYF
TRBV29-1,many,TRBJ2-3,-,TGCAGCGACACAGGGTATGATACGCAGTATTTT,CSDTGYDTQYF
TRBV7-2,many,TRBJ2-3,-,TGTGCCAGCAGCTTGGGGATCCCAGATACGCAGTATTTT,CASSLGIPDTQYF
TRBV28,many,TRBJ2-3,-,TGTGCCAGCAGTTACAGGGCAGGTACGCAGTATTTT,CASSYRAGTQYF
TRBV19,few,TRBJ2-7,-,TGTGCCAGTACCCCAGGCTCCCTTGGGGCCTACGAGCAGTACTTC,CASTPGSLGAYEQYF
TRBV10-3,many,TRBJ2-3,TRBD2,TGTGCCATCAGTGGAGGCGGGGGGGACGATACGCAGTATTTT,CAISGGGGDDTQYF
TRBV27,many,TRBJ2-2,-,TGTGCCAGCAGTTTAAGGGGGATCAGGACCGGGGAGCTGTTTTTT,CASSLRGIRTGELFF
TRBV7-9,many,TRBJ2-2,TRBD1,TGTGCCAGCAGCCAGCGGGACAGGGGGCGAGGGCCCGGGGAGCTGTTTTTT,CASSQRDRGRGPGELFF
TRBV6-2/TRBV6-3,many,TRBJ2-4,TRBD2,TGTGCCAGCAGCCCTATCCCAGGGAGGGGAACGACCAAAAACATTCAGTACTTC,CASSPIPGRGTTKNIQYF
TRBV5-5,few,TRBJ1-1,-,TGTGCCAGCAGCGTCAGGGTAAAGAACACTGAAGCTTTCTTT,CASSVRVKNTEAFF
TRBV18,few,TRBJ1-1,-,TGTGCCAGCTCACCACCGGACAGCAAAGAAGCTTTCTTT,CASSPPDSKEAFF
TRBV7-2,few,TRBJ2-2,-,TGTGCCAGCAGCTTCCAGGGGAGGTTGACCGGGGAGCTGTTTTTT,CASSFQGRLTGELFF
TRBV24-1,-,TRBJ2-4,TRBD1,TGTGCCACCAGTGATGGACAGGGGGCGAAGGACATTCAGTACTTC,CATSDGQGAKDIQYF
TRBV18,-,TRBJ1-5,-,TGTGCCAGCTCACGGCAGGATAGCAATCAGCCCCAGCATTTT,CASSRQDSNQPQHF
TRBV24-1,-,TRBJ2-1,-,TGTGCCACCAGTGAGGCGGGGCCCGCTAGGTATGAGCAGTTCTTC,CATSEAGPARYEQFF
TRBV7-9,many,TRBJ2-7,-,TGTGCCAGCAGCCCGACCAGCTCCTACGAGCAGTACTTC,CASSPTSSYEQYF
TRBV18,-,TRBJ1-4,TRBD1,TGTGCCAGCTCACCACCGGGACAGACTGAAAAACTGTTTTTT,CASSPPGQTEKLFF
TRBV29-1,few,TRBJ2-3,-,TGCAGCGTGCTCGCCTCACCCACCACAGATACGCAGTATTTT,CSVLASPTTDTQYF
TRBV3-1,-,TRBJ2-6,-,TGTGCCAGCAGCCGAGGGACCTACCTGGAGTCCGGGGCCAACGTCCTGACTTTC,CASSRGTYLESGANVLTF
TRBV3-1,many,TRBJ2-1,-,TGTGCCAGCAGCCAAGAATGGTACGGGGCCATTTCCTACAATGAGCAGTTCTTC,CASSQEWYGAISYNEQFF
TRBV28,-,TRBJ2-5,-,TGTGCCAGCAGTTCCCCCTCGACCCAGTACTTC,CASSSPSTQYF
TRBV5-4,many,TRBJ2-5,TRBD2,TGTGCCAGCAGTTCCCGACTAGCGGGACAAGAGACCCAGTACTTC,CASSSRLAGQETQYF
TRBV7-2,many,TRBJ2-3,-,TGTGCCAGCAGCCCCCGACAGAGCACAGATACGCAGTATTTT,CASSPRQSTDTQYF
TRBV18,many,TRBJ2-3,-,TGTGCCAGCTCACCGGGCCGGGGGACCAGGGCAGATACGCAGTATTTT,CASSPGRGTRADTQYF
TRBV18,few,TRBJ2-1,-,TGTGCCAGTCACTTACAGGGCTTTAGCGACAATGAGCAGTTCTTC,CASHLQGFSDNEQFF
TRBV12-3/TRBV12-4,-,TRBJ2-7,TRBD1,TGTGCCAGCAGTCCATTACTGGGACAGGGGAGCAACGAGCAGTACTTC,CASSPLLGQGSNEQYF
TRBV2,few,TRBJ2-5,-,TGTGCCAGCAGCGGGACACAGCAAGAGACCCAGTACTTC,CASSGTQQETQYF
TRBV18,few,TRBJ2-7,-,TGTGCCAGCTCACCAACGGAGGAGAGCGTCCACGAGCAGTACTTC,CASSPTEESVHEQYF
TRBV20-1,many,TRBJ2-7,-,TGCAGTGCTAGAGATCCATTATCTATCTCCTACGAGCAGTACTTC,CSARDPLSISYEQYF
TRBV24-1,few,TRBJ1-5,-,TGTGCCACCAGTGATTTCCAGTGGCAGCCCCAGCATTTT,CATSDFQWQPQHF
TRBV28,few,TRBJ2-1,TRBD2,TGTGCCAGCAGTTCAGCCGGGACTAGTCACAATGAGCAGTTCTTC,CASSSAGTSHNEQFF
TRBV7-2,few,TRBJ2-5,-,TGTGCCAGCAGCCTATACGGACGGAAAGAGACCCAGTACTTC,CASSLYGRKETQYF
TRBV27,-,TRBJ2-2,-,TGTGCCAGCAGAAGACAGAACACCGGGGAGCTGTTTTTT,CASRRQNTGELFF
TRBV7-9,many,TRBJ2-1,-,TGTGCCAGCAGCTTAGCGCTTAATGAGCAGTTCTTC,CASSLALNEQFF
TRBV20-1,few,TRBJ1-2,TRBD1,TGCAGTGCTAGACTGGGGGACAGGGGCTATTCGGGCTATGGCTACACCTTC,CSARLGDRGYSGYGYTF
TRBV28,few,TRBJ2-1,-,TGTGCCAGCAGTTTTCCACCCCGGCTGTTCTTC,CASSFPPRLFF
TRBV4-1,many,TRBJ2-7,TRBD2,TGCGCCAGCAGCCAAGAACGGGAGGAGGAGCAGTACTTC,CASSQEREEEQYF
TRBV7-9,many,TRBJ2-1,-,TGTGCCAGCAGCTTAGGTGGGTCCCGCTCCTACAATGAGCAGTTCTTC,CASSLGGSRSYNEQFF
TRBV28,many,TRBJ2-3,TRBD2,TGTGCCAGCAGTTTATCGGTAGCGGGGGGTACCACAGATACGCAGTATTTT,CASSLSVAGGTTDTQYF
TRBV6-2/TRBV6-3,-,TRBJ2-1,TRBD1,TGTGCCAGCAGTCCCGCCGGGACAGGGGGGAATGAGCAGTTCTTC,CASSPAGTGGNEQFF
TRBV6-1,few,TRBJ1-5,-,TGTGCCAGCAGTGAAAGTGTCGCCAATCAGCCCCAGCATTTT,CASSESVANQPQHF
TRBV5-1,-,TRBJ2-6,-,TGCGCCAGCAGCTTGGCCTCCTTGAGGGACAACTCTGGGGCCAACGTCCTGACTTTC,CASSLASLRDNSGANVLTF